These T cell receptor beta chains were read from a single sample in a study of blood T cell repertoires in COVID-19. Clones were read by immunoSEQ multiplex PCR, and TCRdb kept only the in-frame ones, dropping some. The sample contains roughly 320,000 clones, 75% to 90% of which appear only once. Sequencing was done on a sample of peripheral blood. The receptors shown here come from a woman in her fifties or sixties with COVID-19, enrolled during active disease. The CDR3 runs from the conserved cysteine through the conserved F or W. Each record gives: V gene, clone size, D gene, J gene, CDR3 protein, CDR3 DNA. D genes are given only for firm matches. Size is omitted from some rows. Given values are once, few, many or a class for expanded clones.

TRBV7-3,-,TRBD2,TRBJ2-7,CASSEGLAGYEQYF,TGTGCCAGCAGCGAGGGACTAGCGGGGTACGAGCAGTACTTC
TRBV11-2,-,TRBD2,TRBJ2-3,CASSLTLAGGPDTQYF,TGTGCCAGCAGCTTAACTCTAGCGGGAGGGCCTGATACGCAGTATTTT
TRBV18,-,TRBD2,TRBJ2-1,CASSPQTGTSGSEQFF,TGTGCCAGCTCACCCCAAACCGGGACTAGTGGTAGTGAGCAGTTCTTC
TRBV5-1,-,TRBD2,TRBJ2-2,CASSGRAITGELFF,TGCGCCAGCAGCGGGAGGGCCATCACCGGGGAGCTGTTTTTT
TRBV19,-,-,TRBJ2-1,CATKVFGRFEQFF,TGTGCCACCAAAGTTTTCGGCAGGTTTGAGCAGTTCTTC
TRBV7-8,-,TRBD2,TRBJ2-7,CASSTPAGAYEQYF,TGTGCCAGCAGTACCCCTGCGGGGGCCTACGAGCAGTACTTC
TRBV9,once,TRBD2,TRBJ2-3,CASSVGGRAKTDTQYF,TGTGCCAGCAGCGTAGGTGGGAGGGCCAAGACAGATACGCAGTATTTT
TRBV4-1,-,TRBD2,TRBJ2-1,CASSQDPASGRAHNEQFF,TGCGCCAGCAGCCAAGATCCGGCTAGCGGGAGGGCCCACAATGAGCAGTTCTTC
TRBV7-9,-,-,TRBJ1-2,CASSLVLYGYTF,TGTGCCAGCAGCTTAGTCCTCTATGGCTACACCTTC
TRBV19,-,TRBD1,TRBJ1-2,CASSPGTGAGYGYTF,TGTGCCAGTAGTCCCGGGACAGGGGCCGGGTATGGCTACACCTTC
TRBV7-2,-,-,TRBJ2-7,CASSLGGGTGARHYEQYF,TGTGCCAGCAGCTTAGGGGGGGGGACAGGAGCAAGACACTACGAGCAGTACTTC
TRBV25-1,once,TRBD2,TRBJ2-7,CASSELVGREGSYEQYF,TGTGCCAGCAGTGAATTGGTAGGGCGGGAGGGCTCCTACGAGCAGTACTTC
TRBV7-2,-,TRBD2,TRBJ2-3,CASSLRSGSYGGDTQYF,TGTGCCAGCAGCTTACGAAGCGGGAGCTATGGGGGAGATACGCAGTATTTT
TRBV7-2,-,TRBD1,TRBJ1-5,CASSPQGEQPQHF,TGTGCCAGCAGCCCTCAGGGGGAACAGCCCCAGCATTTT
TRBV24-1,-,-,TRBJ2-3,CATSDPPWVGGTDTQYF,TGTGCCACCAGTGATCCTCCTTGGGTGGGAGGCACAGATACGCAGTATTTT
TRBV10-3,-,TRBD1,TRBJ2-7,CAISPTGAWEQYF,TGTGCCATCAGTCCCACAGGGGCGTGGGAGCAGTACTTC
TRBV7-2,-,TRBD1,TRBJ2-1,CASSADRASYNEQFF,TGTGCCAGCAGCGCGGACAGGGCGTCCTACAATGAGCAGTTCTTC
TRBV9,-,TRBD1,TRBJ2-2,CASSLTGGPTGELFF,TGTGCCAGCAGCCTTACAGGGGGCCCCACCGGGGAGCTGTTTTTT
TRBV18,-,-,TRBJ2-3,CASSASRGTDTQYF,TGTGCCAGCTCAGCCAGCCGGGGCACAGATACGCAGTATTTT
TRBV6-6,once,TRBD1,TRBJ2-5,CASRPGTGGNRETQYF,TGTGCCAGCAGACCCGGGACAGGGGGGAATAGGGAGACCCAGTACTTC
TRBV6-5,-,TRBD1,TRBJ1-5,CASSSGQGSNQPQHF,TGTGCCAGCAGCTCAGGACAGGGTAGCAATCAGCCCCAGCATTTT
TRBV3-1/TRBV3-2,-,TRBD2,TRBJ2-1,CASTSKIPSGRARSSYNEQFF,TGTGCCAGCACCTCCAAGATACCTAGCGGGAGGGCCAGGAGCTCCTACAATGAGCAGTTCTTC
TRBV18,-,TRBD2,TRBJ2-1,CASSPGTSGGNYNEQFF,TGTGCCAGCTCACCGGGGACTAGCGGGGGCAACTACAATGAGCAGTTCTTC
TRBV6-2/TRBV6-3,-,-,TRBJ1-5,CASSYEGPQPQHF,TGTGCCAGCAGTTATGAGGGTCCTCAGCCCCAGCATTTT
TRBV5-1,-,-,TRBJ1-6,CASSPYFNGNSPLHF,TGCGCCAGCAGCCCCTATTTTAACGGGAATTCACCCCTCCACTTT
TRBV19,-,TRBD1,TRBJ1-3,CASRDRGRGNTIYF,TGTGCCAGTAGAGACAGGGGGCGCGGAAACACCATATATTTT
TRBV6-5,-,-,TRBJ2-1,CAANPGAGPYNEQFF,TGTGCCGCCAATCCCGGGGCGGGACCCTACAATGAGCAGTTCTTC